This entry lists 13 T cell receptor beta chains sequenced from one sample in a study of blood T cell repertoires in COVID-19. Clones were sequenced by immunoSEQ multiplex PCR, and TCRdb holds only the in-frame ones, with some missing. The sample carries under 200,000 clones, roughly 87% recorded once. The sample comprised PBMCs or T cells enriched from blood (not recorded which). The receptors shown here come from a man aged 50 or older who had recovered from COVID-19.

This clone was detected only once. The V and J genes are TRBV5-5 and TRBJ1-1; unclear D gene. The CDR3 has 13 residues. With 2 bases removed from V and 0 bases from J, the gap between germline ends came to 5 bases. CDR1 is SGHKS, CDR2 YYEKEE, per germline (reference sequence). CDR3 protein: CASSLSVNTEAFF. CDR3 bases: TGTGCCAGCAGCTTATCAGTGAACACTGAAGCTTTCTTT.

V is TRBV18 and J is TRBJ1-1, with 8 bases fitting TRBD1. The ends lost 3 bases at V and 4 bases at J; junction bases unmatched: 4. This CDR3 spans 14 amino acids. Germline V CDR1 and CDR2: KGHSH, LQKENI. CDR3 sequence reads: CASSPFTGGTEAFF. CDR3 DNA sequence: TGTGCCAGCTCACCGTTTACAGGGGGCACTGAAGCTTTCTTT.

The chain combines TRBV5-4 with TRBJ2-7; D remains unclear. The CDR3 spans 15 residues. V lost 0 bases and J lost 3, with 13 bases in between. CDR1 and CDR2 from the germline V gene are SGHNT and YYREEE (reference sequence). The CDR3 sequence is CASSLGSPALYEQYF. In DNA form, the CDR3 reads TGTGCCAGCAGCTTGGGTAGCCCGGCCCTCTACGAGCAGTACTTC.

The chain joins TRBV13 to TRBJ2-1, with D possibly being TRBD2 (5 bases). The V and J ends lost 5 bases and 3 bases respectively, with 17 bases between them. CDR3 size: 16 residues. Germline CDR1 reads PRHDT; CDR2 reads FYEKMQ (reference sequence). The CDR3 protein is CASSPPGVGFYNEQFF. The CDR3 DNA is TGTGCCAGCAGCCCTCCCGGGGTAGGTTTCTACAATGAGCAGTTCTTC.

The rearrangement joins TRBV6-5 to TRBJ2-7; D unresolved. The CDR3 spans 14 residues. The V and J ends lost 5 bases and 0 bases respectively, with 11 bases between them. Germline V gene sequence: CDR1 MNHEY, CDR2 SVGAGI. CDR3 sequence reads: CASSPFLLSYEQYF. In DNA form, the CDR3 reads TGTGCCAGCAGTCCGTTCCTCCTCTCCTACGAGCAGTACTTC.

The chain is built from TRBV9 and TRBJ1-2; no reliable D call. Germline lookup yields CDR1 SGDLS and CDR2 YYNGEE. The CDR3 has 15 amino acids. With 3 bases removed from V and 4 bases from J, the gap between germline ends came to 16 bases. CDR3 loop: CASSGDRSTIYGYTF. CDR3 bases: TGTGCCAGCAGCGGAGATAGATCAACCATCTATGGCTACACCTTC. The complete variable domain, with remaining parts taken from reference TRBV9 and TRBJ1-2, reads DSGVTQTPKHLITATGQRVTLRCSPRSGDLSVYWYQQSLDQGLQFLIQYYNGEERAKGNILERFSAQQFPDLHSELNLSSLELGDSALYFCASSGDRSTIYGYTFGSGTRLTVV.

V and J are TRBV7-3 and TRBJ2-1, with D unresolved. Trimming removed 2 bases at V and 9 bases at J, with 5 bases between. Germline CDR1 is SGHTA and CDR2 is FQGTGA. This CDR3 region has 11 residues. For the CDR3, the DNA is TGTGCCAGCAGCTTATCCGGTGAGCAGTTCTTC. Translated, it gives CASSLSGEQFF. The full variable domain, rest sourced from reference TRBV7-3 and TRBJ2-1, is GAGVSQTPSNKVTEKGKYVELRCDPISGHTALYWYRQSLGQGPEFLIYFQGTGAADDSGLPNDRFFAVRPEGSVSTLKIQRTERGDSAVYLCASSLSGEQFFGPGTRLTVL.

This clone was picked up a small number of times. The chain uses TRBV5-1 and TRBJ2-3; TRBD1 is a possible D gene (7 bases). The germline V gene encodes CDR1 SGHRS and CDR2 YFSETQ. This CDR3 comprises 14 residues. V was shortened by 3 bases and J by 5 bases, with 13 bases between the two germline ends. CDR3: CASSSSGGQDTQYF. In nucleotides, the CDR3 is TGCGCCAGCAGCTCCTCAGGGGGGCAAGATACGCAGTATTTT. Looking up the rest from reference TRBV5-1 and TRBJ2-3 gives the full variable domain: KAGVTQTPRYLIKTRGQQVTLSCSPISGHRSVSWYQQTPGQGLQFLFEYFSETQRNKGNFPGRFSGRQFSNSRSEMNVSTLELGDSALYLCASSSSGGQDTQYFGPGTRLTVL.

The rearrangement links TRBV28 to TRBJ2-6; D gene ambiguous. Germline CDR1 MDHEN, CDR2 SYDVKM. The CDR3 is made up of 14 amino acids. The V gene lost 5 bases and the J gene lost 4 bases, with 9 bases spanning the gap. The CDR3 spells CASSLIGGANVLTF. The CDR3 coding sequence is TGTGCCAGCAGTCTGATTGGCGGGGCCAACGTCCTGACTTTC.

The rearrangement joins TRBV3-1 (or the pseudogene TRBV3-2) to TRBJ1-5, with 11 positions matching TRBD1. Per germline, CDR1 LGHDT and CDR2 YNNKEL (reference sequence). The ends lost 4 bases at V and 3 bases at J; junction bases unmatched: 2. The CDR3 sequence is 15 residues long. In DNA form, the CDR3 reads TGTGCCAGCAGCCGGACAGGGGGCTTCAATCAGCCCCAGCATTTT. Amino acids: CASSRTGGFNQPQHF.

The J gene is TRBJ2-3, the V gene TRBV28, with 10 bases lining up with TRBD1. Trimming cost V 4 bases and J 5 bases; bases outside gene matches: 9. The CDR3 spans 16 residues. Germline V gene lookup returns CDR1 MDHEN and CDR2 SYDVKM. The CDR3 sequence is CASSSRTGGLIDTQYF. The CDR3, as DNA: TGTGCCAGCAGTTCACGGACAGGGGGACTCATAGATACGCAGTATTTT.

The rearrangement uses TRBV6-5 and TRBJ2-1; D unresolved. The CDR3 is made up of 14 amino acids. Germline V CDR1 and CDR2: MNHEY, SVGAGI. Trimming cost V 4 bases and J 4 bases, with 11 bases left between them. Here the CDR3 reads CASSLTPGYNEQFF. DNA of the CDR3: TGTGCCAGCAGTTTAACCCCGGGTTACAATGAGCAGTTCTTC.

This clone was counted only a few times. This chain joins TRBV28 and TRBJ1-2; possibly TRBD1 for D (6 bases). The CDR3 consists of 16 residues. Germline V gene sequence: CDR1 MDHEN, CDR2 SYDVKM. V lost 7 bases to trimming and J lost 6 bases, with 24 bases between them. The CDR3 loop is CASITRGRGPRNGYTF. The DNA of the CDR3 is TGTGCCAGCATCACGAGGGGCAGGGGCCCAAGAAATGGCTACACCTTC.